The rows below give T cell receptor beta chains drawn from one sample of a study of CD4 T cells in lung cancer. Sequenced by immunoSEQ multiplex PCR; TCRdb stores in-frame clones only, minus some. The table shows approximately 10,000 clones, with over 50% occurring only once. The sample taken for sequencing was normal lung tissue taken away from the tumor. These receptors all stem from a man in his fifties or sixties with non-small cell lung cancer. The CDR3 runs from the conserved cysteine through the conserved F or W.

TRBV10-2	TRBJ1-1	CASTVTGVNTEAFF
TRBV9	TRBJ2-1	CASSGRGSFSYNEQFF
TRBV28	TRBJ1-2	CASSPGTGATNYGYTF
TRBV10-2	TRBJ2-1	CASSESRASGSNEQFF
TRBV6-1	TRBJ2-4	CASSEWENQYF
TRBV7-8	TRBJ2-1	CASTTGTSGTNEQFF
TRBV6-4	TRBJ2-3	CASSGDFNTDTQYF
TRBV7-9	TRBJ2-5	CASSLGGTQYF
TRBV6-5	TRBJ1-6	CASSYPGLPNSPLHF
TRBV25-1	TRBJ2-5	CASSGYLAGVGQETQYF
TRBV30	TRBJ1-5	CAWNRGQANQPQHF
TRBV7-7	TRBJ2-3	CASSQTSGRFSDTQYF
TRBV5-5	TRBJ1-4	CASSLERRNEKLFF
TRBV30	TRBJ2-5	CAWSRLAEETQYF
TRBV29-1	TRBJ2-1	CSVRQGAREQFF
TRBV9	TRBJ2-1	CASSPSRGTKDNEQFF
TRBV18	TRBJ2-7	CASSPDRGLMTEQYF
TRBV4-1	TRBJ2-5	CASSFLGLAEETQYF
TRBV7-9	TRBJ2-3	CASTKTGGFTDTQYF
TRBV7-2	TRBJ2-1	CARATGPSYNEQFF
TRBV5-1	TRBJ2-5	CASSSSVYQETQYF
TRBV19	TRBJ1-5	CASTSLAGSNQPQHF
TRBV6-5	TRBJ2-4	CASSEGLASAIQYF
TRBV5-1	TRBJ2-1	CASSVTGLAPYNEQFF
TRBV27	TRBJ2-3	CASSPPTEDTQYF
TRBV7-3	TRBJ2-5	CASSSGVGGLQETQYF
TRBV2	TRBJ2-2	CASRENTNTGELFF
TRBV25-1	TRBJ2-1	CASSELPSGSAAYNEQFF
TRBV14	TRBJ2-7	CASSQDWVRSYEQYF
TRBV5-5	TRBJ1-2	CASSPRGRYGYTF
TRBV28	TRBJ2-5	CASSLWSEGGEGKTQYF
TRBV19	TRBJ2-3	CASSNRAGGTDTQYF
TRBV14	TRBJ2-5	CASSQGDRVQETQYF
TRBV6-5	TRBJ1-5	CASSEGQGALMPQHF
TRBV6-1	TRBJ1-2	CASSETGTVYGYTF
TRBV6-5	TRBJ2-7	CASSYESSYEQYF
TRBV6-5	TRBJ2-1	CASIVPGQGGEQFF
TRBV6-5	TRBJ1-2	CASRRDYGYTF
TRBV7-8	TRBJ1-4	CASSSRQGWSSEKLFF
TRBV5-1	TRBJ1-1	CASSYDSQGSAFF
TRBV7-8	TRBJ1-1	CASSLLGQGAAEAFF
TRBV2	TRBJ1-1	CASSRVGADTEAFF
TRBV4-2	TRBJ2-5	CASSQEFGTSGRIPEETQYF